This T cell receptor beta chain appears in the sequencing data of a study of human thymus T cells. General study findings and limits: Both thymic and peripheral blood repertoires showed apparently biased V and J usage. Thymic repertoires of unrelated individuals were reported in related research to overlap highly.

The data were produced by immunoSEQ multiplex PCR, yet TCRdb's version contains in-frame clones alone and is incomplete. Among 60,000 to 75,000 clones listed, approximately 95% were seen once. The CDR3 loop spans 15 amino acids. V lost 7 bases, J lost 4 bases, and 11 bases stayed unmatched. The germline CDR1 and CDR2 sequences are SEHNR and FQNEAQ (reference sequence). Corrective cardiac surgery supplied the resected thymus tissue. Having corrective surgery for congenital heart defects, healthy Finnish infants were the ones who donated. Remarks on this clone: Its specificity is unknown.

The chain employs TRBV7-9 and TRBJ2-3; 7 bases agree with TRBD2. Sequenced: thymus tissue. The receptor comes from a girl in the first two years of life with a congenital heart defect but otherwise immunologically healthy. For the CDR3, the DNA is TGTGCCAGCACCGTTATGGGGGGAGGGGCAGATACGCAGTATTTT. Protein: CASTVMGGGADTQYF.